The table lists the clone carrying this T cell receptor beta chain with a count of one. This sample is part of a study of blood T cell repertoires in COVID-19. Overall study: The analysed material was cDNA or gDNA that came from T cells, B-cell-depleted T cells, or PBMCs.

CDR1 and CDR2 from the germline V gene are KGHSH and LQKENI. V was pared by 0 bases and J by 0 bases, with 5 bases between. CDR3 length: 14 amino acids. The authors' processing: Amplification with reference gene primers provided the estimates of nucleated cell counts. This table comes from immunoSEQ multiplex PCR, and its TCRdb copy is limited to in-frame clones, with some not included. D and trimming come from the DNA, and the V and J calls and clone size come from that table. The data show about 300,000 clones, with roughly 82% seen just once and roughly 1.6% held by the top ten. Sequenced sample: peripheral blood. The receptor's source is a woman aged 45-60 years with acute or convalescent COVID-19. V usage is TRBV18 and J usage is TRBJ2-5; D gene uncertain. CDR3 coding DNA: TGTGCCAGCTCACCACCAGAGTACCAAGAGACCCAGTACTTC. This sequence encodes CASSPPEYQETQYF.